Listed below are T cell receptor beta chains from one sample, sequenced in a study of cytotoxic CD8 clonotypes in ibrutinib-treated CLL. Sequenced by immunoSEQ multiplex PCR; TCRdb stores in-frame clones only, minus some. The data hold around 160,000 clones, with around 84% observed a single time. The sample consisted of PBMCs, taken after 12 months of ibrutinib treatment. Every receptor here comes from a human donor with chronic lymphocytic leukemia. The CDR3 runs from the conserved cysteine through the conserved F or W. D genes are given only for firm matches. Size is omitted from some rows. Given values are once, few, many or a class for expanded clones.

J: TRBJ2-7; V: TRBV6-5; size: many; D: TRBD1; CDR3: CASSYGGTGSYEQYF; DNA: TGTGCCAGCAGTTACGGCGGGACAGGGTCCTACGAGCAGTACTTC
J: TRBJ2-1; V: TRBV19; size: .; D: TRBD2; CDR3: CASSIDSGGASYNEQFF; DNA: TGTGCCAGTAGTATAGATAGCGGGGGGGCCTCCTACAATGAGCAGTTCTTC
J: TRBJ1-2; V: TRBV6-5; size: .; D: TRBD1; CDR3: CASSYAGQGPLGYTF; DNA: TGTGCCAGCAGTTACGCCGGACAGGGACCTTTGGGCTACACCTTC
J: TRBJ2-3; V: TRBV14; size: many; D: .; CDR3: CASSLNLDTQYF; DNA: TGTGCCAGCAGCCTAAATTTAGATACGCAGTATTTT
J: TRBJ1-2; V: TRBV10-3; size: .; D: .; CDR3: CAIRDGVTADYGYTF; DNA: TGTGCCATCAGGGACGGGGTGACAGCCGACTATGGCTACACCTTC
J: TRBJ2-5; V: TRBV10-1; size: .; D: TRBD2; CDR3: CASSESWREGQEEETQYF; DNA: TGCGCCAGCAGTGAGTCCTGGCGGGAGGGCCAGGAGGAAGAGACCCAGTACTTC
J: TRBJ1-4; V: TRBV4-2; size: .; D: .; CDR3: CASSQDLLTVNEKLFF; DNA: TGTGCCAGCAGCCAAGACCTCCTGACAGTTAATGAAAAACTGTTTTTT
J: TRBJ2-1; V: TRBV18; size: .; D: TRBD2; CDR3: CASSPPGLAGGLYNEQFF; DNA: TGTGCCAGCTCACCCCCTGGACTAGCGGGGGGTTTATACAATGAGCAGTTCTTC
J: TRBJ1-1; V: TRBV15; size: once; D: TRBD1; CDR3: CATSTGRTGGLTEAFF; DNA: TGTGCCACCAGCACTGGGCGGACAGGGGGTCTCACTGAAGCTTTCTTT
J: TRBJ1-5; V: TRBV7-8; size: .; D: .; CDR3: CASSLGDTVNQPQHF; DNA: TGTGCCAGCAGCTTAGGGGACACCGTCAATCAGCCCCAGCATTTT
J: TRBJ1-1; V: TRBV7-9; size: once; D: .; CDR3: CASSLGITNTEAFF; DNA: TGTGCCAGCAGCTTAGGGATTACGAACACTGAAGCTTTCTTT
J: TRBJ2-2; V: TRBV28; size: .; D: .; CDR3: CASSSPGHVNTGELFF; DNA: TGTGCCAGCAGTTCCCCGGGACACGTGAACACCGGGGAGCTGTTTTTT
J: TRBJ2-6; V: TRBV7-3; size: .; D: .; CDR3: CASSSYSGANVLTF; DNA: TGTGCCAGCAGCTCCTACTCTGGGGCCAACGTCCTGACTTTC